This T cell receptor beta chain was recovered during a study of blood T cell repertoires in COVID-19 (dated by TCRdb to 2018 to 2020). At the level of the whole study: Collaborator samples came from the United States, Italy and Spain and covered acute and convalescent phases of COVID-19. The prospective study material was composed of cDNA or gDNA derived from T cells, B-cell-depleted T cells, or PBMCs. The dataset comprised deeply sampled blood TCRbeta repertoires from subjects exposed to, actively infected with, or recovered from COVID-19. The repertoires were made available in a free public database intended to serve as a resource for research on the immune response to SARS-CoV-2. The samples were drawn from two sources: the first 160 participants of the ongoing ImmuneRACE study, and fewer than 1,500 subjects contributed by 6 global collaborators. Sample metadata almost always included a de-identified subject ID, COVID-19 status, age in years and sex. Where available, HLA class I and class II types were taken from metadata supplied by the sample provider and were not determined by assay-based typing.

TCRbeta CDR3 regions were amplified from genomic DNA by means of the immunoSEQ Assay, a bias-controlled multiplex PCR. Per the authors' processing: The number of nucleated cells in each sample was estimated by amplification of reference gene primers within the assay. Sequence reads were collapsed and filtered to measure the absolute abundance of every unique TCRbeta CDR3 rearrangement. For each sample, productive Simpson clonality was calculated as the square root of Simpson's diversity index over productive rearrangements. Drawn from immuneACCESS, this table holds only the in-frame rearrangements with V and J called that TCRdb kept. Clones are partly lost; checked studies trace under half to an unresolved V gene and leave the rest unexplained. V and J calls and clone size are given by that table; D and trimming were obtained from the DNA. The sample records hundreds of thousands of clones, roughly nine tenths of which are singletons. 1.5% to 2% of the sample belongs to the ten largest clones.

A second Seattle source provided samples from volunteer blood donors who had recovered from COVID-19. Collaborating institutions collected whole blood in K2EDTA tubes following their own protocols. For TCRbeta analysis, collaborators shipped samples as frozen whole blood, isolated PBMCs, or DNA extracted from either of those sample types. This clone occurred once. What this receptor recognizes is not known. It has no much larger one-base neighbor in the sample; base qualities were not kept. Other DNA sequences of this sample code for an identical CDR3. From cysteine to phenylalanine, the CDR3 is 13 amino acids long. Solely the CDR3 DNA is kept, with 39 bases framed from the first base. CDR1 and CDR2 (MDHEN, SYDVKM) derive from the germline V gene. Deletion took 6 bases off V and 2 bases off J, with a span of 11 bases between the germline ends. Beyond this particular receptor, the publication reports: The amount of clinical and demographic metadata varied by source and participant and was provided uncurated.

Sequenced: peripheral blood. This TCR was sampled from a woman in her fifties or sixties who had recovered from COVID-19. The rearranged segments are TRBV28 and TRBJ2-7, with TRBD2 tentatively as D gene (5 bases match). The DNA sequence is TGTGCCAGCAGACCTACGGGGACCTACGAGCAGTACTTC. This is translated as CASRPTGTYEQYF.